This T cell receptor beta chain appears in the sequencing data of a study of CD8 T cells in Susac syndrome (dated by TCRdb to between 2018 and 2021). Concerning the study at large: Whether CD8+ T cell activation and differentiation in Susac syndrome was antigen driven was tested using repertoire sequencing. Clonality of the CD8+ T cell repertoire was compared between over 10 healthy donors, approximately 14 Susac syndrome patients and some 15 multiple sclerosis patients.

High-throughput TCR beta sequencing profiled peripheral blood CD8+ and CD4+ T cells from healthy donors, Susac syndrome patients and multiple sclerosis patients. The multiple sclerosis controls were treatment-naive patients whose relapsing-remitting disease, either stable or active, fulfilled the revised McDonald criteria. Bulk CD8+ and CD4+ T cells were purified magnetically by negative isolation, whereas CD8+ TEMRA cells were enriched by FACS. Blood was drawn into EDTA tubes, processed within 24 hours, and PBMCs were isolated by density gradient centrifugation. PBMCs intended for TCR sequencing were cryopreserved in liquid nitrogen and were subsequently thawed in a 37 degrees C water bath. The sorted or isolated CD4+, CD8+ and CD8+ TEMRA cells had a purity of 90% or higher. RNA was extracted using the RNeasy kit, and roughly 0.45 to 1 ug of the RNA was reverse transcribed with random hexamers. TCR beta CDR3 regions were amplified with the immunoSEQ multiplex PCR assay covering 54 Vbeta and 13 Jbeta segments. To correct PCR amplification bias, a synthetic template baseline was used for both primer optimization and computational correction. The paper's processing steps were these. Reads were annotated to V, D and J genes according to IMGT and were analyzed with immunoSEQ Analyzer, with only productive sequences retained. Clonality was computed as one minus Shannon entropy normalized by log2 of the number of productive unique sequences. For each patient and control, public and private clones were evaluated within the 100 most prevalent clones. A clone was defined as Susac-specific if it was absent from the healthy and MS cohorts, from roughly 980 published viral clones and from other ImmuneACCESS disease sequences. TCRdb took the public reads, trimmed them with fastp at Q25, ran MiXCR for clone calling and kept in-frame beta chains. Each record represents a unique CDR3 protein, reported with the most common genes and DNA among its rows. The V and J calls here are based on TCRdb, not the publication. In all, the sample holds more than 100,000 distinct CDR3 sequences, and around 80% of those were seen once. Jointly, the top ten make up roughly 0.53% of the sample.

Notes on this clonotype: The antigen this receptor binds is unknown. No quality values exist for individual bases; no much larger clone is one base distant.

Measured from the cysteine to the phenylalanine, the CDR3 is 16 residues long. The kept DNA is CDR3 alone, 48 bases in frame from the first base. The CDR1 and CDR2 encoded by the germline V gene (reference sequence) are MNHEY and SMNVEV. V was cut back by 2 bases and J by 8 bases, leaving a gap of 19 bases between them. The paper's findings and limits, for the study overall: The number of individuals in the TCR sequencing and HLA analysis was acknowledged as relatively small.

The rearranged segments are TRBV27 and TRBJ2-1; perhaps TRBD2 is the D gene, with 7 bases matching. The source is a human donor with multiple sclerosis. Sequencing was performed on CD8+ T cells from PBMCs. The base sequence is TGTGCCAGCAGTTTAAGTTTCGGGGAGGGGGTGTATGAGCAGTTCTTC. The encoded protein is CASSLSFGEGVYEQFF.